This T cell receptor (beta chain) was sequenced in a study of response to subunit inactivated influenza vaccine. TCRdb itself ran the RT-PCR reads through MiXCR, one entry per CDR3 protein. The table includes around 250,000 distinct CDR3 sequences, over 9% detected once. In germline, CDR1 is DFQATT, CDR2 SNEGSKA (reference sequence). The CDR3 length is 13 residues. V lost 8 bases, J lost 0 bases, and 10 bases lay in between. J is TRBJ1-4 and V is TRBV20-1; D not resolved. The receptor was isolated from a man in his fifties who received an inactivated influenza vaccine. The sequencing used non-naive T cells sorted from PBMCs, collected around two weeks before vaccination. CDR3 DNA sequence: TGCAGTACCGACGGGCCAACTAATGAAAAACTGTTTTTT. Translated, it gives CSTDGPTNEKLFF.